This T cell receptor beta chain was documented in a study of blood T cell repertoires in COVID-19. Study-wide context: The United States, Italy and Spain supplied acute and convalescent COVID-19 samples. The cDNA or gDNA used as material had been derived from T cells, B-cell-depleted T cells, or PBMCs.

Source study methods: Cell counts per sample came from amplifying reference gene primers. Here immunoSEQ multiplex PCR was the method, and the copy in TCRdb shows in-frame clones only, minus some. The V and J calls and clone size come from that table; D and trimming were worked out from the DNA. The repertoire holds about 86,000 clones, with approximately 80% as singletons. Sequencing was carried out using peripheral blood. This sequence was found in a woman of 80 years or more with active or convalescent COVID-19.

Written as DNA, the CDR3 is TGCAGTGCCACCACGCCAGGCGGCTACACCTTC. Its translation: CSATTPGGYTF. The V gene is TRBV20-1, the J gene TRBJ1-2; D is undetermined. V was clipped by 6 bases and J by 8 bases, with 13 bases between them. Germline lookup yields CDR1 DFQATT and CDR2 SNEGSKA (reference sequence). The CDR3 runs to 11 residues.